This passage covers 3 T cell receptor beta chains from one sample sequenced in a study of persistence of HIV-infected CD4 T cells. The immunoSEQ assay was version 4, run in survey mode. Here immunoSEQ multiplex PCR was the method, and the copy in TCRdb shows in-frame clones only, minus some. The sample consists of 50,000 or so clones, about 80% of them appearing once. Cells were stimulated with CMV-infected fibroblast lysates at 10 ug/mL. CD40L-negative CD69-negative CD45RO-high memory CD4+ T cells were sorted as populations depleted of antigen-responding cells. These receptors are not linked to any known antigen. Sample: CD4+ T cells sorted from PBMCs after approximately 19-hour stimulation, taken from a patient who received antiretroviral therapy. The receptors were sampled from an adult man with HIV who was CMV-seropositive.

The rearrangement links TRBV2 to TRBJ1-5; D gene unclear. The CDR3 length is 14 residues. V was cut by 8 bases and J by 0 bases, with 11 bases left in between. Per germline, CDR1 SNHLY and CDR2 FYNNEI. The CDR3 protein is CASLQTHSNQPQHF. As DNA, the CDR3 is TGTGCCAGCCTACAGACCCATAGCAATCAGCCCCAGCATTTT.

This chain links TRBV19 with TRBJ1-2; the match to TRBD1 covers 9 bases. The CDR3 length is 14 residues. Germline-derived CDR1 and CDR2 are LNHDA and SQIVND (reference sequence). The ends lost 4 bases at V and 6 bases at J; junction bases unmatched: 6. Here the CDR3 reads CASSKGGQGNGYTF. Here the CDR3 DNA reads TGTGCCAGTAGTAAAGGGGGACAGGGAAATGGCTACACCTTC.

The chain links TRBV5-6 to TRBJ2-3, with D unclear. The ends were cut back, 0 bases at V and 3 bases at J, with 8 bases in the middle. This CDR3 has 14 amino acids. Germline CDR1 is SGHDT and CDR2 is YYEEEE. This CDR3 is CASSLVTLTDTQYF. The CDR3 DNA reads TGTGCCAGCAGCTTGGTCACCCTAACAGATACGCAGTATTTT.